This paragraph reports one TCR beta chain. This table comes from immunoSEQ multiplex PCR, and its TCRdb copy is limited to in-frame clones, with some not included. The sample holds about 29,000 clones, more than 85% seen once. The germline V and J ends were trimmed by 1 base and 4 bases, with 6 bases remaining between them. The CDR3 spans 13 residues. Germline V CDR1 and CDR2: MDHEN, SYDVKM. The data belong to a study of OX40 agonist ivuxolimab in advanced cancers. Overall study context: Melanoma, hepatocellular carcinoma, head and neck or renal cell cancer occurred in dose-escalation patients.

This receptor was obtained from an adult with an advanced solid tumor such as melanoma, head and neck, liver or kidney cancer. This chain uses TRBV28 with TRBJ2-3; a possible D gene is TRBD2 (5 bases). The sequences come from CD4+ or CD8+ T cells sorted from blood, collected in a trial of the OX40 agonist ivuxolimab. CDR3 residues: CASSLSGSDTQYF. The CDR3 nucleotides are TGTGCCAGCAGTTTATCGGGGTCAGATACGCAGTATTTT.